This T cell receptor (beta chain) was retrieved from a study of T cell responses to AZD1222 COVID-19 vaccine. In the study overall: The analysis combined second doses at about 4 or about 12 weeks. General study results and limits: Scientists sampled the repertoires only once the peak T cell response had passed. The study reported that nearly half of spike-specific TCRs target unmutated variant regions. Spike regions recognized by vaccine-associated CD4 TCRs spanned the protein, led by 160-218 and 743-854.

Assay: immunoSEQ multiplex PCR; the TCRdb copy retains only in-frame clones and omits some. The table shows 100,000 to 120,000 clones, with 86% occurring only once. Comment on this clone: Its antigen is currently unknown.

The CDR3 contains 13 residues. Germline CDR1 and CDR2: MGHDK and SYGVNS. V gave up 5 bases and J gave up 9 bases; unmatched junction bases: 5. The chain links TRBV25-1 to TRBJ2-2, with 8 nucleotides matching TRBD2. Sequences were derived from peripheral blood, sampled on day 0 of AZD1222 vaccination. This receptor was taken from an adult in good health. The CDR3 nucleotides read TGTGCCAGCAGTTTCGGGGGGGCCCGGGAGCTGTTTTTT. It is translated as CASSFGGARELFF.